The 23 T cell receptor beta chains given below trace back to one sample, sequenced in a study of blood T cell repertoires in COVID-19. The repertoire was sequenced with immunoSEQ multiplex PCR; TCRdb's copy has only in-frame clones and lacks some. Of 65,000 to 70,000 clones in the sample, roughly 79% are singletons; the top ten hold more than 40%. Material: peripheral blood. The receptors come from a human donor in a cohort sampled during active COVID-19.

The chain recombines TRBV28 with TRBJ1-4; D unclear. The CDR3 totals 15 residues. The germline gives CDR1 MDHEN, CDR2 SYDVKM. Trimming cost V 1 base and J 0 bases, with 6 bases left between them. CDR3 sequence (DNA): TGTGCCAGCAGTTTATCCGGTCCAACTAATGAAAAACTGTTTTTT. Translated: CASSLSGPTNEKLFF.

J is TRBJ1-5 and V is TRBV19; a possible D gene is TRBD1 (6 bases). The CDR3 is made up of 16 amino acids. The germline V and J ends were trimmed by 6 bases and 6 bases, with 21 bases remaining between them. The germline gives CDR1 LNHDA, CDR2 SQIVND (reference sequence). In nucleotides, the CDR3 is TGTGCCAGTAGCCCCCTCGAACAGGGCGGCGGTCAGCCCCAGCATTTT. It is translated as CASSPLEQGGGQPQHF.

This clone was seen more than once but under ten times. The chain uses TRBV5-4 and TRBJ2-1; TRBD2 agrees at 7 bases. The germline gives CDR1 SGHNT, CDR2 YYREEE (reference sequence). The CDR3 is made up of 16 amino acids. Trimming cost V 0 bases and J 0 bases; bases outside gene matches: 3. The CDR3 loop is CASSLELASSYNEQFF. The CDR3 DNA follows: TGTGCCAGCAGCTTGGAACTAGCGAGCTCCTACAATGAGCAGTTCTTC.

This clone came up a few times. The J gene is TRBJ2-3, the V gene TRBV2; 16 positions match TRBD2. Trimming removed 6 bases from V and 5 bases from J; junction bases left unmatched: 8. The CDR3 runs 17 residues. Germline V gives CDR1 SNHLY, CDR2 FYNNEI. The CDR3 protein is CASRLGLAGGPRDTQYF. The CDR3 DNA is TGTGCCAGCAGATTGGGACTAGCGGGAGGGCCTAGAGATACGCAGTATTTT.

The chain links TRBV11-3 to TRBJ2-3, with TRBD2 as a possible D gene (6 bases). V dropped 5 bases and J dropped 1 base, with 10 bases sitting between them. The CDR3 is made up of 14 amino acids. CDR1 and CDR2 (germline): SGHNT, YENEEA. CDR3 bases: TGTGCCAGCAGCCCGGGGGTCCGCACAGATACGCAGTATTTT. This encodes CASSPGVRTDTQYF.

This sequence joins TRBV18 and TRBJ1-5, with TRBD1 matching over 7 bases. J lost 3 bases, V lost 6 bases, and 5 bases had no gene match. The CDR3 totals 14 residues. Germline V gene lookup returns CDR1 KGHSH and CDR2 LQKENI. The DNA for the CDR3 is TGTGCCAGCTCCCAGGGGACAGACAATCAGCCCCAGCATTTT. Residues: CASSQGTDNQPQHF.

The CDR3 sequence is CASSLRDSYGYTF. CDR3 nucleotide sequence: TGCGCCAGCAGCCTCCGGGACAGCTATGGCTACACCTTC. The chain employs TRBV5-1 and TRBJ1-2; 7 bases agree with TRBD1. The CDR3 is 13 residues long. With V trimmed by 4 bases and J by 4 bases, 4 bases remained unmatched. Germline V CDR1 and CDR2: SGHRS, YFSETQ.

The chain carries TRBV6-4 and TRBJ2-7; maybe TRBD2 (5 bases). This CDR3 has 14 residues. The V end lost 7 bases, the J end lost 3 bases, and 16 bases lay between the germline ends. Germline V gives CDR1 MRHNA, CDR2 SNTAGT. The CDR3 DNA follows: TGTGCCAGCACCGGAGGAGGTTTTGTCTACGAGCAGTACTTC. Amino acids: CASTGGGFVYEQYF.

The CDR3 here is CASSLAGGSGANVLTF. CDR3 nucleotide sequence: TGTGCCAGCAGCTTAGCGGGAGGGAGTGGGGCCAACGTCCTGACTTTC. The chain has TRBV7-2 and TRBJ2-6, with TRBD2 matching 7 bases. V lost 0 bases and J lost 3; bases outside the gene matches: 2. The CDR3 covers 16 residues. Germline CDR1 reads SGHTA; CDR2 reads FQGNSA.

In nucleotides, the CDR3 is TGCGCCAGCAGGGGAGGTGGCACTGAGCAGTTCTTC. Protein product: CASRGGGTEQFF. The chain is built from TRBV5-1 and TRBJ2-1, with D possibly TRBD2 on 6 matching bases. The CDR3 length is 12 residues. Looked up from germline, CDR1 is SGHRS and CDR2 is YFSETQ. V was trimmed by 5 bases and J by 9 bases, leaving 12 bases between them. Drawing the rest from reference TRBV5-1 and TRBJ2-1, the complete variable domain is KAGVTQTPRYLIKTRGQQVTLSCSPISGHRSVSWYQQTPGQGLQFLFEYFSETQRNKGNFPGRFSGRQFSNSRSEMNVSTLELGDSALYLCASRGGGTEQFFGPGTRLTVL.

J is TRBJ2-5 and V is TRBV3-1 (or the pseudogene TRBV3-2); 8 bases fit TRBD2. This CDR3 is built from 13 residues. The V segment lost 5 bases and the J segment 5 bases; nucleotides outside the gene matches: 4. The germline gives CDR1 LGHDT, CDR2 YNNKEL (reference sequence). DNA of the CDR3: TGTGCCAGCAGCGCCGGGACTAGGGAGACCCAGTACTTC. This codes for CASSAGTRETQYF.

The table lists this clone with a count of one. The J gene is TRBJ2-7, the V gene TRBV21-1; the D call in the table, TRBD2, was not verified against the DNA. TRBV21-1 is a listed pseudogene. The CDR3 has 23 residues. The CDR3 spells CASSRPGGGGIAGSSGMPCEQYF. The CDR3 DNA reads TGTGCCAGCAGCAGGCCCGGGGGGGGCGGGATAGCGGGCAGTTCGGGAATGCCTTGCGAGCAGTACTTC.

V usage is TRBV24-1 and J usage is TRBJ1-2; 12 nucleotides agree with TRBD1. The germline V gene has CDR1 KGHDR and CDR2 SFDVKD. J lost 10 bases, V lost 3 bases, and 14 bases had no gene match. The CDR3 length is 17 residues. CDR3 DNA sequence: TGTGCCACCAGTGATGTAGGAGGGACAGGGGGCGGAGTATCCTACACCTTC. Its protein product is CATSDVGGTGGGVSYTF.

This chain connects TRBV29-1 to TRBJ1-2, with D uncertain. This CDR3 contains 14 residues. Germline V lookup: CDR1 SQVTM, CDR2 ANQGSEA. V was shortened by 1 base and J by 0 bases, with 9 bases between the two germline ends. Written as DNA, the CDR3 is TGCAGCGTTGAAGTGGAGGCAGCTAACTATGGCTACACCTTC. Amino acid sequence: CSVEVEAANYGYTF.

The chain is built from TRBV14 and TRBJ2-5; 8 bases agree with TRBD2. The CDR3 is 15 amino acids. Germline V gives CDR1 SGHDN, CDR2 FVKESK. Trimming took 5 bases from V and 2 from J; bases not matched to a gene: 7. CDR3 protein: CASSSLLAVQETQYF. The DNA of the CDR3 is TGTGCCAGCAGCTCGCTACTAGCGGTACAAGAGACCCAGTACTTC.

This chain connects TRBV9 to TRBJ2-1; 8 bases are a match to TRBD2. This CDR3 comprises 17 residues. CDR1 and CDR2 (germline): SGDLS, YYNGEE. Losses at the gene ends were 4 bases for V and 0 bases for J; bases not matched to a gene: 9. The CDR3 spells CASSTPREGGSYNEQFF. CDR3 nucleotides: TGTGCCAGCAGCACACCCCGGGAGGGCGGCTCCTACAATGAGCAGTTCTTC.

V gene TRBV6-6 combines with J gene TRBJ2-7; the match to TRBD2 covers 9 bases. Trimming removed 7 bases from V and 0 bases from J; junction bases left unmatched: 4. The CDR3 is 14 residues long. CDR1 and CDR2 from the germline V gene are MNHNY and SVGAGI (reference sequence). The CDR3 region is CASTDSGSSYEQYF. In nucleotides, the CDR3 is TGTGCCAGCACCGATAGCGGGAGCTCCTACGAGCAGTACTTC.

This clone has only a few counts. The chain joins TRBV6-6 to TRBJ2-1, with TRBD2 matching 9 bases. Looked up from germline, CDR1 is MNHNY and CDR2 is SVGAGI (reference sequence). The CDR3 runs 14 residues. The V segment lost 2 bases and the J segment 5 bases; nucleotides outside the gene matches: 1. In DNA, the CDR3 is TGTGCCAGCAGTTACGGGACTAGCAACAATGAGCAGTTCTTC. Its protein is CASSYGTSNNEQFF.

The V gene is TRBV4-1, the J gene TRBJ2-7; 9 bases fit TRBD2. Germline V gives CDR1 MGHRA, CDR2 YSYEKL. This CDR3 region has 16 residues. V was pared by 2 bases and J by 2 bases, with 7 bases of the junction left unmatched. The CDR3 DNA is TGCGCCAGCAGCCAATCCTTAGCTAGCGGGACCTACGAGCAGTACTTC. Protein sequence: CASSQSLASGTYEQYF.

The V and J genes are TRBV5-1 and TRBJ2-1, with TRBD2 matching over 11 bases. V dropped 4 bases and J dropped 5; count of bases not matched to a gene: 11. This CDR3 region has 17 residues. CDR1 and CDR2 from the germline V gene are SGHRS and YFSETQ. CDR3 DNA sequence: TGCGCCAGCAGCCCGGAGGGGCTAGCGGGAGGCAACAATGAGCAGTTCTTC. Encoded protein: CASSPEGLAGGNNEQFF.

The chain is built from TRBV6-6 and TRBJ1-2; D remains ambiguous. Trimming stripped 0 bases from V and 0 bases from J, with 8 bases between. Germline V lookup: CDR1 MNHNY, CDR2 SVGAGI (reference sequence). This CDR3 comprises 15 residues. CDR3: CASSYSLQTNYGYTF. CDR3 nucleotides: TGTGCCAGCAGTTACTCTTTACAGACTAACTATGGCTACACCTTC.

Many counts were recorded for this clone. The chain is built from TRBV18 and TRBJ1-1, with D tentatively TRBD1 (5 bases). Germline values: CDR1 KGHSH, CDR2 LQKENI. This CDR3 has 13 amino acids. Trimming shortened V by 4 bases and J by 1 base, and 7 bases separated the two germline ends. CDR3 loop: CASSLGQNTEAFF. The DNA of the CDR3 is TGTGCCAGCTCACTAGGACAGAACACTGAAGCTTTCTTT. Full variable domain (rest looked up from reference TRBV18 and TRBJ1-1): NAGVMQNPRHLVRRRGQEARLRCSPMKGHSHVYWYRQLPEEGLKFMVYLQKENIIDESGMPKERFSAEFPKEGPSILRIQQVVRGDSAAYFCASSLGQNTEAFFGQGTRLTVV.

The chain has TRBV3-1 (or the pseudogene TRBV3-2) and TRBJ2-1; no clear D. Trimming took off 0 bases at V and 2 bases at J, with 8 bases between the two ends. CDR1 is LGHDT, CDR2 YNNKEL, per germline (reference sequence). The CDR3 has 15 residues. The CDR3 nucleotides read TGTGCCAGCAGCCAAGATAGCCCTACCTACAATGAGCAGTTCTTC. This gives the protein CASSQDSPTYNEQFF.